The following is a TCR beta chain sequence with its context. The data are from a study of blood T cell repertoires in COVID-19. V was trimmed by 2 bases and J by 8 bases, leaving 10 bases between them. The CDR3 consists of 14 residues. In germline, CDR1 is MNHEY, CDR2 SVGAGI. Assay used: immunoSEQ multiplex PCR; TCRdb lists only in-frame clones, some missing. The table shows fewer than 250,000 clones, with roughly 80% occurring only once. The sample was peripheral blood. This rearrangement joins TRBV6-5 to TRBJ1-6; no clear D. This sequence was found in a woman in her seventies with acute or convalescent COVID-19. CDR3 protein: CASSYGGLHSPLHF. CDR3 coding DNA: TGTGCCAGCAGTTACGGAGGATTGCATTCACCCCTCCACTTT.